One sample yielded the 27 T cell receptor beta chains listed below, sequenced in a study of regulatory T cells in long-lasting Graves disease. Relying on iRepertoire HTBI primers and Arm-PCR of CDR3 regions, the team built TCR beta libraries. In TCRdb, the multiplex PCR reads were re-called with MiXCR into one record per CDR3 protein. The sample holds 520,000 or so distinct CDR3 sequences, 12% seen once. Time point: newly diagnosed GD, antithyroid drugs for less than 3 months. With RNA extracted from PBMCs as input, the TCR library was made. This sample also belongs to another study, concerning T cells in Graves' hyperthyroidism and ophthalmopathy.

The sample here was peripheral blood mononuclear cells (PBMCs), taken at new diagnosis, from a patient treated with antithyroid drugs. Receptors were obtained from a woman in her 30s with Graves disease.

This clonotype was observed many times. The chain carries TRBV29-1 and TRBJ2-7, with D tentatively TRBD2 (6 bases). Germline-derived CDR1 and CDR2 are SQVTM and ANQGSEA. Trimming left V 6 bases short and J 6 bases short, with 27 bases between. There are 16 residues in the CDR3. The CDR3 DNA is TGCAGCGTGGAAAACAGGCCGGGACTCCAAACCGGCGAGCAGTACTTC. This gives the protein CSVENRPGLQTGEQYF.

This clonotype showed up many times. The genes are TRBV11-2 and TRBJ1-5, with a possible D match to TRBD1 (5 bases). Germline V gives CDR1 SGHAT, CDR2 FQNNGV. V gave up 3 bases and J gave up 6 bases, with 9 bases separating them. The CDR3 contains 13 residues. CDR3 amino acids: CASSLTGAQPQHF. CDR3 DNA: TGTGCCAGCAGCTTGACTGGGGCTCAGCCCCAGCATTTT.

In its sample, this clonotype was seen many times. The chain carries TRBV12-3 or TRBV12-4 and TRBJ2-1; D is ambiguous. V lost 3 bases and J lost 3, with 6 bases in between. This CDR3 contains 13 residues. This CDR3 is CASSLTFYNEQFF. The CDR3 nucleotides are TGTGCCAGCAGTTTGACCTTCTACAATGAGCAGTTCTTC.

In its sample, this clonotype was seen many times. This rearrangement joins TRBV4-3 to TRBJ1-1; D unresolved. Trimming removed 0 bases from V and 1 base from J, with 9 bases in between. The CDR3 is 15 amino acids. CDR1 LGHNA and CDR2 YSLEER come from the germline V gene. For the CDR3, the DNA is TGCGCCAGCAGCCAAGATACTTTGGGGAACACTGAAGCTTTCTTT. It yields the protein CASSQDTLGNTEAFF.

This clonotype came up a few times. This may come from a read error, since a much larger clone is one base off. The rearrangement links TRBV12-3 or TRBV12-4 to TRBJ1-5; D is possibly TRBD1 (5 bases). The CDR3 consists of 13 residues. In DNA, the CDR3 is TGTGCCAGCAGCCGACAGAGCAATCAGTCCCAGCATTTT. Residues: CASSRQSNQSQHF.

This clonotype was found many times. The chain combines TRBV19 with TRBJ1-4; TRBD1 matches at 8 bases. Germline V CDR1 and CDR2: LNHDA, SQIVND (reference sequence). Trimming removed 4 bases from V and 5 bases from J; junction bases left unmatched: 6. The CDR3 extends over 15 amino acids. This CDR3 reads CASSKYRGVNEKLFF. The CDR3 coding sequence is TGTGCCAGTAGTAAATACAGGGGGGTAAATGAAAAACTGTTTTTT.

Ten or more counts support this clonotype. V gene TRBV20-1 combines with J gene TRBJ2-5; 8 nucleotides align to TRBD2. V was pared by 5 bases and J by 5 bases, with 7 bases of the junction left unmatched. This CDR3 comprises 13 residues. The germline V gene has CDR1 DFQATT and CDR2 SNEGSKA (reference sequence). The CDR3 region is CSAPRGGRETQYF. DNA of the CDR3: TGCAGTGCTCCCCGGGGGGGGCGGGAGACCCAGTACTTC.

This clonotype has only one observation. This sequence may be a read error, since a much larger clone differs from it by one base. The CDR3 does not close with the conserved phenylalanine or tryptophan, likely indicating a read error. V is TRBV6-2 or TRBV6-3 and J is TRBJ2-1; TRBD2 agrees at 10 bases. Germline-derived CDR1 and CDR2 are MNHEY and SVGEGT. The CDR3 covers 19 residues. J gave up 4 bases and V 5 bases, and 17 bases lay outside the gene matches. Here the CDR3 reads CASSVLGLAATQLYNEQFL. The DNA for the CDR3 is TGTGCCAGCAGTGTCCTTGGACTAGCGGCCACCCAACTTTACAATGAGCAGTTCTTG.

This clonotype was detected a few times. The chain is built from TRBV12-3 or TRBV12-4 and TRBJ2-1; 7 bases align to TRBD1. V shed 0 bases and J 0 bases; nucleotides not matched to a gene: 2. This CDR3 comprises 16 residues. The CDR3 is CASSLARDSSYNEQFF. In nucleotides, the CDR3 is TGTGCCAGCAGTTTAGCCCGGGACAGCTCCTACAATGAGCAGTTCTTC.

This clonotype was seen ten or more times. The chain links TRBV11-3 to TRBJ2-1, with D maybe TRBD2 (6 bases). Germline loops: CDR1 SGHNT, CDR2 YENEEA. V lost 4 bases to trimming and J lost 5 bases, with 18 bases between them. The CDR3 is 16 residues long. CDR3 protein: CASSSPPSVMNNEQFF. The DNA for the CDR3 is TGTGCCAGCAGCTCCCCCCCTAGCGTGATGAACAATGAGCAGTTCTTC.

About this clonotype: A read error may be the cause here, since a much bigger clone is one base away. The chain links TRBV2 to TRBJ2-5; D call uncertain. This CDR3 spans 15 amino acids. CDR1 is SNHLY, CDR2 FYNNEI, per germline. The CDR3 protein is CANSEAGDLQETQYF. CDR3 DNA sequence: TGTGCCAACAGTGAAGCTGGTGATCTCCAAGAGACCCAGTACTTC.

This clonotype has more than one count but fewer than ten. This may arise from a read error, as a much more abundant clone is one base away. The chain carries TRBV2 and TRBJ2-7, with D possibly being TRBD1 (6 bases). This CDR3 has 14 residues. Germline V gene data show CDR1 as SNHLY and CDR2 as FYNNEI. This CDR3 is CAGSVMDSTSEQYF. CDR3 coding DNA: TGTGCCGGCAGTGTAATGGACAGTACTTCCGAGCAGTACTTC.

This clonotype was seen a few times. The gene calls are TRBV27 and TRBJ1-2; D uncertain. CDR3 size: 14 residues. Germline V gene lookup returns CDR1 MNHEY and CDR2 SMNVEV (reference sequence). Trimming shortened V by 1 base and J by 6 bases, and 12 bases separated the two germline ends. CDR3 DNA: TGTGCCAGCAGTTTATTTGCGGTCAGCCATGGCTACACCTTC. Protein: CASSLFAVSHGYTF.

This chain links TRBV27 with TRBJ2-4; perhaps TRBD2 as D (7 bases). The length of the CDR3 is 13 residues. V lost 5 bases, J lost 7 bases, and 12 bases lay in between. Germline V gene lookup returns CDR1 MNHEY and CDR2 SMNVEV (reference sequence). CDR3 sequence reads: CASSPRGGNIQYF. The CDR3 nucleotides are TGTGCCAGCAGTCCAAGGGGGGGGAACATTCAGTACTTC.

This clonotype was seen only a few times. The chain links TRBV6-1 to TRBJ2-7, with 7 nucleotides matching TRBD1. J lost 5 bases, V lost 6 bases, and 10 bases had no gene match. The CDR3 is 14 residues long. Per the germline V gene, CDR1 is MNHNS and CDR2 is SASEGT. Here the CDR3 reads CASRLGQVTNEQYF. The CDR3 DNA sequence: TGTGCCAGCAGGCTTGGACAGGTAACGAACGAGCAGTACTTC.

There are many counts of this clonotype. The chain employs TRBV11-2 and TRBJ2-1; D tentatively fits TRBD1 or TRBD2 (5 bases each). Germline lookup yields CDR1 SGHAT and CDR2 FQNNGV. This CDR3 spans 15 amino acids. Trimming removed 2 bases from V and 5 bases from J, with 13 bases in between. CDR3 residues: CASSLRGVADNEQFF. The CDR3 DNA reads TGTGCCAGCAGCTTACGAGGGGTGGCGGACAATGAGCAGTTCTTC.

Ten or more counts support this clonotype. CDR3 DNA sequence: TGTGCCTGGAGTGGGACAGATTCCTACGAGCAGTACTTC. Amino acid sequence: CAWSGTDSYEQYF. This chain links TRBV30 with TRBJ2-7; D may be TRBD1 (6 bases). Germline V lookup: CDR1 GTSNPN, CDR2 SVGIG (reference sequence). V gave up 1 base and J gave up 1 base, with 8 bases separating them. The CDR3 runs to 13 residues.

This clonotype has more than one count but fewer than ten. The V call is TRBV6-5, the J call TRBJ2-1; the match to TRBD1 covers 12 bases. Germline CDR1 and CDR2: MNHEY and SVGAGI. J was trimmed by 9 bases and V by 3 bases; bases with no gene match: 6. The CDR3 is 15 amino acids. CDR3 nucleotides: TGTGCCAGCAGTTATCCCGGGACAGGGGGCACTGAGCAGTTCTTC. Amino acid sequence: CASSYPGTGGTEQFF.

The rearrangement uses TRBV4-3 and TRBJ2-7; D unresolved. CDR1 and CDR2 from the germline V gene are LGHNA and YSLEER. Trimming removed 0 bases at V and 4 bases at J, with 19 bases between. CDR3 length: 17 amino acids. The CDR3 sequence is CASSQDKVTKYGYEQYF. The DNA of the CDR3 is TGCGCCAGCAGCCAAGACAAAGTAACAAAGTACGGGTACGAGCAGTACTTC.

This clonotype has ten or more counts. The chain uses TRBV20-1 and TRBJ2-1; TRBD2 agrees at 10 bases. The CDR3 is made up of 16 amino acids. Trimming took 0 bases from V and 4 from J; bases not matched to a gene: 6. Per the germline V gene, CDR1 is DFQATT and CDR2 is SNEGSKA (reference sequence). The CDR3: CSARDAQAGGYNEQFF. CDR3 nucleotide sequence: TGCAGTGCTAGAGATGCACAAGCGGGAGGGTACAATGAGCAGTTCTTC.

In this sample, this clonotype turned up many times. V gene TRBV10-3 combines with J gene TRBJ2-1; weak D call: TRBD1 (6 bases). This CDR3 is built from 16 residues. V was cut by 1 base and J by 2 bases, with 12 bases left in between. The germline V gene encodes CDR1 ENHRY and CDR2 SYGVKD. The CDR3 protein is CAISEFQDSPYNEQFF. CDR3 in DNA: TGTGCCATCAGTGAGTTCCAGGACAGTCCCTACAATGAGCAGTTCTTC.

This clonotype was detected a few times. The V gene is TRBV9, the J gene TRBJ1-2; D is ambiguous. V lost 4 bases and J 3 bases, leaving 16 bases between the germline ends. The CDR3 has 15 amino acids. The germline V gene encodes CDR1 SGDLS and CDR2 YYNGEE. The DNA for the CDR3 is TGTGCCAGCAGCCCAAGTAGCCACGGCGACTATGGCTACACCTTC. As protein: CASSPSSHGDYGYTF.

This clonotype was found many times. The V call is TRBV28, the J call TRBJ2-1; TRBD1 might be the D (5 bases). Germline V gives CDR1 MDHEN, CDR2 SYDVKM. The V end was cut by 1 base, the J end by 5 bases, with 15 bases between. The CDR3 contains 16 residues. CDR3 in amino acids: CASSLYLSGINNEQFF. CDR3 nucleotide sequence: TGTGCCAGCAGTTTATATTTGTCAGGGATTAACAATGAGCAGTTCTTC.

The CDR3 DNA reads as TGTGCCAGCAGCGGGGAGCAGAGCTCCTACAATGAGCAGTTCTTC. The encoded protein is CASSGEQSSYNEQFF. This chain connects TRBV6-1 to TRBJ2-1; D possibly corresponds to TRBD2 (5 bases). The V end was cut by 6 bases, the J end by 0 bases, with 12 bases between. This CDR3 is built from 15 residues. Germline V CDR1 and CDR2: MNHNS, SASEGT.

This clonotype was detected many times. This chain joins TRBV11-3 and TRBJ2-1; 10 nucleotides agree with TRBD1. CDR3 length: 18 amino acids. V shed 5 bases, J shed 6 bases, and the junction held 16 bases outside the gene matches. The germline V gene has CDR1 SGHNT and CDR2 YENEEA. The CDR3 here is CASSPLTGGAIMVNEQFF. The CDR3, as DNA: TGTGCCAGCAGCCCCCTGACAGGGGGCGCGATCATGGTCAATGAGCAGTTCTTC.

This clonotype was found a few times. The genes are TRBV9 and TRBJ2-1, with D perhaps matching TRBD1 (5 bases). The CDR3 length is 15 residues. V was trimmed by 0 bases and J by 4 bases, leaving 11 bases between them. Germline V gene lookup returns CDR1 SGDLS and CDR2 YYNGEE. CDR3 protein: CASSVVSGKYNEQFF. The CDR3 DNA reads as TGTGCCAGCAGCGTAGTATCAGGGAAATACAATGAGCAGTTCTTC.

This clonotype appeared many times. The J gene is TRBJ2-6, the V gene TRBV2, with TRBD1 matching 12 bases. V lost 6 bases, J lost 2 bases, and 5 bases stayed unmatched. CDR1 and CDR2 from the germline V gene are SNHLY and FYNNEI. There are 17 residues in the CDR3. Written as DNA, the CDR3 is TGTGCCAGCAGGGGACAGGGGGCGGATGCTGGGGCCAACGTCCTGACTTTC. This encodes CASRGQGADAGANVLTF. Filled out from reference TRBV2 and TRBJ2-6, the complete variable domain reads EPEVTQTPSHQVTQMGQEVILRCVPISNHLYFYWYRQILGQKVEFLVSFYNNEISEKSEIFDDQFSVERPDGSNFTLKIRSTKLEDSAMYFCASRGQGADAGANVLTFGAGSRLTVL.